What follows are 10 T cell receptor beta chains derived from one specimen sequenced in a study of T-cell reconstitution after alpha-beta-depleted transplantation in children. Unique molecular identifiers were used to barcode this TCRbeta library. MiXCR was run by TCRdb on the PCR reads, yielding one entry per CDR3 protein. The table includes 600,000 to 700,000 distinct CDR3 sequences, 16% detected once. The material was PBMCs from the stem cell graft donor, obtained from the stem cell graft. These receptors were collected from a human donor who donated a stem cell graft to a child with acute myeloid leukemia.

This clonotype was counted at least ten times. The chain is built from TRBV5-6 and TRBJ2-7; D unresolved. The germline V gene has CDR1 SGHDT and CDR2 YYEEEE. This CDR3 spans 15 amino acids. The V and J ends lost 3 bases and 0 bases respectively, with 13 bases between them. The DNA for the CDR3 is TGTGCCAGCAGCTCCCTCGGCTCCAGCTCCTACGAGCAGTACTTC. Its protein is CASSSLGSSSYEQYF.

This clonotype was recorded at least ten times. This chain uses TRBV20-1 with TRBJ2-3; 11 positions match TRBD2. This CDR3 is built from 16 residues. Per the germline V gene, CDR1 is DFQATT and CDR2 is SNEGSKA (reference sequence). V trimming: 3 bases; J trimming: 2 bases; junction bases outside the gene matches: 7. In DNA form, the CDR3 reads TGCAGTGCTAGGCCTAGCGGGGGGCGGATCACAGATACGCAGTATTTT. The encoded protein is CSARPSGGRITDTQYF.

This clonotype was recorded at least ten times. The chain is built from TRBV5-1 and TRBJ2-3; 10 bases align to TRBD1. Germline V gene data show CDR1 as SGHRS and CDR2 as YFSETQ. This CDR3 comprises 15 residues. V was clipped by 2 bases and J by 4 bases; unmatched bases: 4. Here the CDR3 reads CASSLGDRGPDTQYF. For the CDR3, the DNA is TGCGCCAGCAGCTTAGGGGACAGGGGCCCAGATACGCAGTATTTT.

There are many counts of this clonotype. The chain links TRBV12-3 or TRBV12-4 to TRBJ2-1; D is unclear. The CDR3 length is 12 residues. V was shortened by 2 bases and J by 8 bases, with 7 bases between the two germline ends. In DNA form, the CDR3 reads TGTGCCAGCAGTTTAAACCGATATGAGCAGTTCTTC. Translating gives CASSLNRYEQFF.

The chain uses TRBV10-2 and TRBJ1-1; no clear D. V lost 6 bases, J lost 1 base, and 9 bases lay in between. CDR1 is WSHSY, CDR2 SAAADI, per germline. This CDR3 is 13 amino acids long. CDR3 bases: TGCGCCAGCAGGGAAGTCGGGAACACTGAAGCTTTCTTT. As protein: CASREVGNTEAFF.

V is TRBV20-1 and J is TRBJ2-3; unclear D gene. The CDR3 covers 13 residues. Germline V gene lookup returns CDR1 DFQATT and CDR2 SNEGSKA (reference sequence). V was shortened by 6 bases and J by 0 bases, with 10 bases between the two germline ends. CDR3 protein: CSARGISTDTQYF. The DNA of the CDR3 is TGCAGTGCACGTGGAATTAGCACAGATACGCAGTATTTT.

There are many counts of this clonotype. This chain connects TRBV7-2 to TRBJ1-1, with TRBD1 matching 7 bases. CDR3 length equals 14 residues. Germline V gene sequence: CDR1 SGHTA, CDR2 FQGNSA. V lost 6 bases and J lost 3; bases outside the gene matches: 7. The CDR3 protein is CASSQDRDYTEAFF. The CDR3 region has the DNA TGTGCCAGCAGTCAAGACAGGGACTACACTGAAGCTTTCTTT.

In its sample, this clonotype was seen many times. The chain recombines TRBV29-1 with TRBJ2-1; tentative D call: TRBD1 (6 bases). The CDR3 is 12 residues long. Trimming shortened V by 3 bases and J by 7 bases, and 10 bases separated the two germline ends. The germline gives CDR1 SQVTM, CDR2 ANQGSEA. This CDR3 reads CSVEGQLNEQFF. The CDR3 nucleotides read TGCAGCGTTGAGGGACAACTAAATGAGCAGTTCTTC.

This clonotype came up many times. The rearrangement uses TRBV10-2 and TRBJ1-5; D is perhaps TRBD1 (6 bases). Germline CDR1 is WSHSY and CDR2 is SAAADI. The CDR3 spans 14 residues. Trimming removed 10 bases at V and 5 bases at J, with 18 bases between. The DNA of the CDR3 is TGCGCCACCTGGAAGGGGGGCCGCCATCAGCCCCAGCATTTT. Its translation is CATWKGGRHQPQHF.

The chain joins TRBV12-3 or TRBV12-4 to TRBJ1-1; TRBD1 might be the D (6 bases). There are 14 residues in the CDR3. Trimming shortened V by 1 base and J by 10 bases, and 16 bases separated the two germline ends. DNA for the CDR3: TGTGCCAGCAGTTTAGGACGGGACACCAATCCAGCTTTCTTT. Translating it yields CASSLGRDTNPAFF.